Each of the 16 T cell receptor beta chains below was sequenced from the same sample in a study of blood T cell repertoires in COVID-19. Clones were read by immunoSEQ multiplex PCR, and TCRdb kept only the in-frame ones, dropping some. Of about 140,000 clones listed, around 80% are singletons. Sequenced: peripheral blood. These receptors originate from a man aged 55 to 70 with active or convalescent COVID-19.

The chain couples TRBV24-1 to TRBJ1-2; tentative D call: TRBD1 (5 bases). The CDR3 extends over 14 amino acids. Germline loops: CDR1 KGHDR, CDR2 SFDVKD. Trimming removed 4 bases from V and 2 bases from J, with 10 bases in between. CDR3 nucleotide sequence: TGTGCCACCAGTGAGGGGGGACCAAACTATGGCTACACCTTC. The encoded protein is CATSEGGPNYGYTF.

The rearrangement uses TRBV14 and TRBJ1-3; D not certain. This CDR3 spans 16 amino acids. Trimming shortened V by 0 bases and J by 4 bases, and 13 bases separated the two germline ends. Germline V gives CDR1 SGHDN, CDR2 FVKESK. The DNA for the CDR3 is TGTGCCAGCAGCCAAGAGTCAGGATTGAAGGGAAACACCATATATTTT. Encoded protein: CASSQESGLKGNTIYF.

This clone was detected once. The chain carries TRBV15 and TRBJ2-1, with 9 nucleotides matching TRBD1. The junction had 3 bases not matched to a gene; V was cut back by 5 bases and J by 4 bases. CDR3 length equals 14 residues. Germline V gene data show CDR1 as LNHNV and CDR2 as YYDKDF (reference sequence). The CDR3 DNA sequence: TGTGCCACCAGCTCGGACAGGGGTTACAATGAGCAGTTCTTC. It codes for CATSSDRGYNEQFF.

In this sample, this clone turned up a few times. This chain connects TRBV27 to TRBJ1-1, with D maybe TRBD1 (5 bases). V was shortened by 4 bases and J by 5 bases, with 8 bases between the two germline ends. The germline gives CDR1 MNHEY, CDR2 SMNVEV (reference sequence). The CDR3 is made up of 12 amino acids. CDR3 sequence: CASSSGLTEAFF. CDR3 bases: TGTGCCAGCAGTTCAGGGCTGACTGAAGCTTTCTTT.

The chain has TRBV7-8 and TRBJ2-4; unclear D gene. CDR3 size: 16 residues. V lost 5 bases and J 0 bases, leaving 14 bases between the germline ends. Germline CDR1 is SGHVS and CDR2 is FQNEAQ. The CDR3 reads CASSPSRILAKNIQYF. CDR3 bases: TGTGCCAGCAGCCCTAGTCGCATACTAGCCAAAAACATTCAGTACTTC.

This chain links TRBV5-1 with TRBJ2-7; 9 bases fit TRBD1. Germline-derived CDR1 and CDR2 are SGHRS and YFSETQ. This CDR3 region has 14 residues. V trimming: 5 bases; J trimming: 3 bases; junction bases outside the gene matches: 6. The CDR3 here is CASSFSTGGYEQYF. Here the CDR3 DNA reads TGCGCCAGCAGTTTTTCGACAGGGGGCTACGAGCAGTACTTC. Drawing the rest from reference TRBV5-1 and TRBJ2-7, the complete variable domain is KAGVTQTPRYLIKTRGQQVTLSCSPISGHRSVSWYQQTPGQGLQFLFEYFSETQRNKGNFPGRFSGRQFSNSRSEMNVSTLELGDSALYLCASSFSTGGYEQYFGPGTRLTVT.

This clone showed up just a few times. The chain links TRBV24-1 to TRBJ2-1; TRBD1 aligns across 9 bases. V lost 3 bases, J lost 4 bases, and 6 bases stayed unmatched. The germline CDR1 and CDR2 sequences are KGHDR and SFDVKD. This CDR3 has 16 residues. DNA of the CDR3: TGTGCCACCAGTGATCCCCGGGACAGGGTGTACAATGAGCAGTTCTTC. Encoded protein: CATSDPRDRVYNEQFF.

The V and J genes are TRBV27 and TRBJ2-7; a weak D match, TRBD1 (6 bases). Germline CDR1 reads MNHEY; CDR2 reads SMNVEV (reference sequence). The CDR3 runs 15 residues. V was clipped by 2 bases and J by 11 bases, with 22 bases between them. The chain's CDR3 is CASSLDPGHPIEKYV. CDR3 DNA sequence: TGTGCCAGCAGTTTAGACCCGGGACACCCGATTGAAAAGTACGTC.

The V and J genes are TRBV29-1 and TRBJ2-3, with a weak D call TRBD1 (6 bases). Germline V gene lookup returns CDR1 SQVTM and CDR2 ANQGSEA. CDR3 length equals 13 residues. V was cut by 6 bases and J by 5 bases, with 15 bases left in between. The CDR3 here is CSVPSQGIDTQYF. CDR3 sequence (DNA): TGCAGCGTCCCGTCCCAGGGGATAGATACGCAGTATTTT.

J is TRBJ1-5 and V is TRBV12-3 or TRBV12-4; no reliable D call. Trimming took 8 bases from V and 0 from J, leaving 8 bases between them. CDR3 length equals 13 residues. This chain's CDR3 is CASRVSSNQPQHF. The CDR3 nucleotides read TGTGCCAGCCGGGTCAGTAGCAATCAGCCCCAGCATTTT.

This clone was recorded a few times. The chain joins TRBV11-2 to TRBJ1-2, with TRBD1 as a possible D gene (5 bases). This CDR3 is 13 amino acids long. Germline lookup yields CDR1 SGHAT and CDR2 FQNNGV. With 7 bases removed from V and 6 bases from J, the gap between germline ends came to 15 bases. This CDR3 is CASTDGGKDGYTF. The CDR3 region has the DNA TGTGCCAGCACGGATGGGGGGAAGGATGGCTACACCTTC.

The DNA for the CDR3 is TGTGCCAGTAGTAGGGAGCGGGGGGACGGATTCAATGAGCAGTTCTTC. Translation gives CASSRERGDGFNEQFF. This chain connects TRBV19 to TRBJ2-1; 9 positions agree with TRBD2. This CDR3 comprises 16 residues. The ends lost 4 bases at V and 6 bases at J; junction bases unmatched: 10. Germline assignment: CDR1 LNHDA and CDR2 SQIVND (reference sequence).

The chain links TRBV11-2 to TRBJ1-3, with TRBD1 matching 9 bases. From germline, CDR1 is SGHAT and CDR2 FQNNGV. CDR3 size: 15 residues. Trimming took 5 bases from V and 8 from J; bases not matched to a gene: 10. CDR3 nucleotide sequence: TGTGCCAGCAGCGACAAGACAGGGGGATTGGACACCATATATTTT. This encodes CASSDKTGGLDTIYF. Filled out from reference TRBV11-2 and TRBJ1-3, the complete variable domain reads EAGVAQSPRYKIIEKRQSVAFWCNPISGHATLYWYQQILGQGPKLLIQFQNNGVVDDSQLPKDRFSAERLKGVDSTLKIQPAKLEDSAVYLCASSDKTGGLDTIYFGEGSWLTVV.

The genes are TRBV27 and TRBJ1-1; D gene uncertain. The CDR3 is made up of 14 amino acids. The V and J ends lost 6 bases and 7 bases respectively, with 18 bases between them. Germline V lookup: CDR1 MNHEY, CDR2 SMNVEV (reference sequence). The chain's CDR3 is CASRSLRREVEAFF. CDR3 in DNA: TGTGCCAGCAGAAGCCTGAGGAGGGAAGTTGAAGCTTTCTTT.

This chain joins TRBV27 and TRBJ2-1, with D perhaps TRBD2 (5 bases). Germline V CDR1 and CDR2: MNHEY, SMNVEV (reference sequence). V was clipped by 1 base and J by 9 bases, with 7 bases between them. The CDR3 is 12 residues long. In nucleotides, the CDR3 is TGTGCCAGCAGTTTATGGGGAGCTGAGCAGTTCTTC. It translates to CASSLWGAEQFF.

The chain is built from TRBV11-3 and TRBJ2-7; D perhaps matches TRBD2 (6 bases). The germline V and J ends were trimmed by 5 bases and 3 bases, with 14 bases remaining between them. Germline V CDR1 and CDR2: SGHNT, YENEEA. The CDR3 runs to 14 residues. The CDR3 here is CASSPGTSDYEQYF. The CDR3 DNA reads as TGTGCCAGCAGCCCCGGGACTTCAGACTACGAGCAGTACTTC.